This TCR beta chain stems from a study of T cells in Graves' hyperthyroidism and ophthalmopathy. At least ten counts were recorded for this clonotype. RNA transcripts gave rise to amplified TCR beta CDR3 regions. Initially, a first-round RT-PCR of the TCR CDR3 employed the HTBI primer set. MiXCR, applied by TCRdb to the multiplex PCR reads, yields one record per CDR3 protein. The table records hundreds of thousands of distinct CDR3 sequences, roughly a quarter of them present only once. V was shortened by 4 bases and J by 3 bases, with 16 bases between the two germline ends. This CDR3 spans 15 amino acids. Per the germline V gene, CDR1 is MNHNS and CDR2 is SASEGT.

The chain has TRBV6-1 and TRBJ2-7; D is possibly TRBD1 (5 bases). The specimen was blood. The sequence came from a woman aged 25 to 39 with Graves' ophthalmopathy. CDR3 nucleotides: TGTGCCAGCAGTGCCAACGCAGGGTTAGTCTACGAGCAGTACTTC. Protein sequence: CASSANAGLVYEQYF.